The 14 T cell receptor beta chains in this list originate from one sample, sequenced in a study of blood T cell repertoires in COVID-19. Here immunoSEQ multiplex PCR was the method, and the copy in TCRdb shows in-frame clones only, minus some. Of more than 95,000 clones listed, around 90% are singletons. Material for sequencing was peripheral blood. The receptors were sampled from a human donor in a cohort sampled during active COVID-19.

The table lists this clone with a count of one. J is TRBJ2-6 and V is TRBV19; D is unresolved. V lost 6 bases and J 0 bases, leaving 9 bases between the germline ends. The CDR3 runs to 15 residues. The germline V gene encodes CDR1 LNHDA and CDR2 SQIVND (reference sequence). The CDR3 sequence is CASSQRGSGANVLTF. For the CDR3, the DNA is TGTGCCAGTAGCCAGCGCGGCTCTGGGGCCAACGTCCTGACTTTC.

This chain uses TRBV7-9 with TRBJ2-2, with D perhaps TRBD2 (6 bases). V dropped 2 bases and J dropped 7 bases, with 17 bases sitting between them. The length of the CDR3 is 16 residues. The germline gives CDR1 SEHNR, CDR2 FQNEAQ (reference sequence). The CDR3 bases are TGTGCCAGCAGCTTAATCGGGCTGGGAGGAAGCGGGGAGCTGTTTTTT. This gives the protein CASSLIGLGGSGELFF.

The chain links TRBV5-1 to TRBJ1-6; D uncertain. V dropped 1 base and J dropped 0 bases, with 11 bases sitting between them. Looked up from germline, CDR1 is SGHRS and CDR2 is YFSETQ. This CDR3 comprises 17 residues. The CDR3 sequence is CASSLLFDSSYNSPLHF. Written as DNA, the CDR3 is TGCGCCAGCAGCTTGCTTTTCGATAGCTCCTATAATTCACCCCTCCACTTT. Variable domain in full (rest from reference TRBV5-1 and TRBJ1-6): KAGVTQTPRYLIKTRGQQVTLSCSPISGHRSVSWYQQTPGQGLQFLFEYFSETQRNKGNFPGRFSGRQFSNSRSEMNVSTLELGDSALYLCASSLLFDSSYNSPLHFGNGTRLTVT.

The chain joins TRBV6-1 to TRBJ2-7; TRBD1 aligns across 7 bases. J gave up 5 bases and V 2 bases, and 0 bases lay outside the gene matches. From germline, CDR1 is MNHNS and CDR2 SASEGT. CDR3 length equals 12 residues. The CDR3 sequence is CASSEQGDEQYF. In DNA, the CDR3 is TGTGCCAGCAGTGAACAGGGGGACGAGCAGTACTTC.

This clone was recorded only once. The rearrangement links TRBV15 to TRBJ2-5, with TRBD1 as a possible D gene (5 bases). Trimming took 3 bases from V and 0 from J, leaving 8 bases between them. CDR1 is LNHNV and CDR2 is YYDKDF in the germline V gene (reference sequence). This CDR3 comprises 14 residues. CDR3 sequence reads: CATSRGRNQETQYF. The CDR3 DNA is TGTGCCACCAGCAGGGGGCGGAACCAAGAGACCCAGTACTTC. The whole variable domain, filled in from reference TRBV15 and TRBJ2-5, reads DAMVIQNPRYQVTQFGKPVTLSCSQTLNHNVMYWYQQKSSQAPKLLFHYYDKDFNNEADTPDNFQSRRPNTSFCFLDIRSPGLGDTAMYLCATSRGRNQETQYFGPGTRLLVL.

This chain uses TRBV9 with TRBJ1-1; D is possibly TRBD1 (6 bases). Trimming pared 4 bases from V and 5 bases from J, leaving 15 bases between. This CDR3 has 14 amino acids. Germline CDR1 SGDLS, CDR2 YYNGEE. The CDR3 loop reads CASSPRQAQTEAFF. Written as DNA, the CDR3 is TGTGCCAGCAGCCCGAGACAGGCGCAAACTGAAGCTTTCTTT.

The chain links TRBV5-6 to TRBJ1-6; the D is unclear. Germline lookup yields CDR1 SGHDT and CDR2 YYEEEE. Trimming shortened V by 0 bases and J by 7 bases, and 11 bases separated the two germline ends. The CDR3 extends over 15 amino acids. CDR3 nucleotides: TGTGCCAGCAGCTTGGGTGGAGGGTTGAATTCACCCCTCCACTTT. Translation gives CASSLGGGLNSPLHF.

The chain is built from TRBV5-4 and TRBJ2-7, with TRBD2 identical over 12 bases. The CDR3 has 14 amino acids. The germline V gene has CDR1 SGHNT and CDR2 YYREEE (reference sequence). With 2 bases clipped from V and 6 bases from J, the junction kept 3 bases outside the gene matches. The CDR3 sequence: CASSFGGLAGEQYF. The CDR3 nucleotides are TGTGCCAGCAGCTTTGGGGGACTAGCGGGCGAGCAGTACTTC.

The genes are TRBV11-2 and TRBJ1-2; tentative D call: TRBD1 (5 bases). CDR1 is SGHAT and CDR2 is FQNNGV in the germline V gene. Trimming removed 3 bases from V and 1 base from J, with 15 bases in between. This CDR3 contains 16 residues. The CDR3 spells CASSFAATAINYGYTF. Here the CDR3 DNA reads TGTGCCAGCAGCTTTGCAGCGACAGCTATTAACTATGGCTACACCTTC.

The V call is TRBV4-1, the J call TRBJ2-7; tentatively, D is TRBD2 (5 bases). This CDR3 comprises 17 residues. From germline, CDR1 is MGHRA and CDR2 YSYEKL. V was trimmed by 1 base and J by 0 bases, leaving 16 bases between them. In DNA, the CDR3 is TGCGCCAGCAGCCAAGTTGGGCCTAGAAGCGGCTCCTACGAGCAGTACTTC. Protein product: CASSQVGPRSGSYEQYF.

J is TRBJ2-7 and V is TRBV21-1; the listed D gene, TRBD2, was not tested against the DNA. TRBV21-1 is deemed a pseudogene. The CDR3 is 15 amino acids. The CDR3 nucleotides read TGTGCCAGCAGCATGGGACTAGCGGAGGCCTACGAGCAGTACTTC. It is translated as CASSMGLAEAYEQYF.

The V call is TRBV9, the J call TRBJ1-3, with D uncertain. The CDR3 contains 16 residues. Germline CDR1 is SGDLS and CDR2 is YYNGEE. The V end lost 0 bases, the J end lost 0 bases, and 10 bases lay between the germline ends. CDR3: CASSVEGGSSGNTIYF. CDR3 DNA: TGTGCCAGCAGCGTAGAGGGAGGGAGCTCTGGAAACACCATATATTTT.

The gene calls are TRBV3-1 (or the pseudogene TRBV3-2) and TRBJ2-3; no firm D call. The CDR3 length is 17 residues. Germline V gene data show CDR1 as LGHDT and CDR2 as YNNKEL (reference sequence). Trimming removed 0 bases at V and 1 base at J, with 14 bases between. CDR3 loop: CASSQDRSRLGTDTQYF. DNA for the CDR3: TGTGCCAGCAGCCAAGATAGGTCGCGGCTAGGCACAGATACGCAGTATTTT.

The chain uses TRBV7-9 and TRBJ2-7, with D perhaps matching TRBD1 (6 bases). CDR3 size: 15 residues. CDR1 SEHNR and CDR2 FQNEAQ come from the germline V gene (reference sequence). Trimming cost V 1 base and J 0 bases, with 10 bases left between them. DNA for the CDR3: TGTGCCAGCAGCTTAGTCGGGACACACTCCTACGAGCAGTACTTC. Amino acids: CASSLVGTHSYEQYF.